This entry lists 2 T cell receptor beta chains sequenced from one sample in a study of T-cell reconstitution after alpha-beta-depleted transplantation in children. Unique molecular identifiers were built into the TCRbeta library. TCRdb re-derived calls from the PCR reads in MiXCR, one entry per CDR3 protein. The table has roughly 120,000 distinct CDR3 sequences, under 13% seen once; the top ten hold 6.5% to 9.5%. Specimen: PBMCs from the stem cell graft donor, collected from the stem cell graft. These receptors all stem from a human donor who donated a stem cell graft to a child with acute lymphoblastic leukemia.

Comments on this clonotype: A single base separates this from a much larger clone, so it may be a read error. The CDR3: CAITPVGRSGAHVLTF. For the CDR3, the DNA is TGTGCCATCACACCCGTGGGCCGCTCGGGGGCCCACGTCCTGACTTTC. The gene calls are TRBV11-1 and TRBJ2-6; the D call may be TRBD1 or TRBD2 (6 bases each). CDR3 length: 16 amino acids. CDR1 and CDR2 from the germline V gene are SGHAT and FQDESV (reference sequence).

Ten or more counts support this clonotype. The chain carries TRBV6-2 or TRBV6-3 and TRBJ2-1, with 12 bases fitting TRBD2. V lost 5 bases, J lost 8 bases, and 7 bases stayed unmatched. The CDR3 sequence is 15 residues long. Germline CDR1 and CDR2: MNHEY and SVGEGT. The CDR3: CASSPSGGAFDEQFF. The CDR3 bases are TGTGCCAGCAGTCCTAGCGGGGGGGCATTTGATGAGCAGTTCTTC.